This entry is about one TCR beta chain. The sample comes from a study of blood T cell repertoires in COVID-19. The CDR3 length is 13 residues. V shed 2 bases and J shed 8 bases, with 12 bases lying between them. CDR1 and CDR2 from the germline V gene are KGHSH and LQKENI. TCRdb keeps only in-frame clones here, not all; method: immunoSEQ multiplex PCR. The sample holds approximately 220,000 clones, around 90% seen once. The sequenced sample consisted of PBMCs or T cells enriched from blood (not recorded which). The receptor was derived from a man aged 30 to 45 who had been exposed to COVID-19. The chain has TRBV18 and TRBJ1-2; D is unclear. DNA of the CDR3: TGTGCCAGCTCACCAGACGAGACAAGCGGCTACACCTTC. This sequence encodes CASSPDETSGYTF.